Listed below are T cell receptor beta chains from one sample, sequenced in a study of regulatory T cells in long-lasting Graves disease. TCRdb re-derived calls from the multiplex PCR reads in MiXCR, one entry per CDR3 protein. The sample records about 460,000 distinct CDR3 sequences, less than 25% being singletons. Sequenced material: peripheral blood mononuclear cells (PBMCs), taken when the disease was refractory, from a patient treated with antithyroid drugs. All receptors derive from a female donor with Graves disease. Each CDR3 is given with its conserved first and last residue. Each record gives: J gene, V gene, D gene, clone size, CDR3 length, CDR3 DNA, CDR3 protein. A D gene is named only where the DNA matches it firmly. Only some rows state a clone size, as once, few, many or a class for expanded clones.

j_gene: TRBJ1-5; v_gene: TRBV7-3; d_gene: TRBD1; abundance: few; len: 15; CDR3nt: TGTGCCAGTAGCTTAACATGGACAGGGCAAAATCCCCAGCATTTT; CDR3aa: CASSLTWTGQNPQHF
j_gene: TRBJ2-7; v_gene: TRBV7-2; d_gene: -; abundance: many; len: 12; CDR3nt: TGTGCCAGCAGCCCGTATTCCGGCGAGCAGTACTTC; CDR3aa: CASSPYSGEQYF
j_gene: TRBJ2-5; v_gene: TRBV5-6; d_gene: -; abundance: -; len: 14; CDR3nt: TGTGCCAGCAGCTTGTCGGCACAGGCGGAGACCCAGTACTTC; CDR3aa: CASSLSAQAETQYF
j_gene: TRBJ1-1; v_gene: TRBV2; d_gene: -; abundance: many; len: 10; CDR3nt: TGTGCCAGCAGGGAGGGTGAAGCTTTCTTT; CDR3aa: CASREGEAFF
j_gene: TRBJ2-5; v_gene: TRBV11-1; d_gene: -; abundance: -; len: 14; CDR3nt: TGTGCCAGCAGCTTCGTAACTAGGCTAGAGACCCAGTACTTC; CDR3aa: CASSFVTRLETQYF
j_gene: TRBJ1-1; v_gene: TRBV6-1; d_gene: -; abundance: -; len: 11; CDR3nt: TGTGCCAGCAGGGAACACACTGAAGCTTTCTTT; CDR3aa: CASREHTEAFF
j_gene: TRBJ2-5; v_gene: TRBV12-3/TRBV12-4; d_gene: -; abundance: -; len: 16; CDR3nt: TGTGCCAGCAGTTTAAATGTCGGAGGTTTTGGGGAGACCCAGTACTTC; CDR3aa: CASSLNVGGFGETQYF
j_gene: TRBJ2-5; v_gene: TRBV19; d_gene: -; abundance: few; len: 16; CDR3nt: TGTGCCAGTAGTGCGATTGGGCCGACTAGTAAAGAGACCCAGTACTTC; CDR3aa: CASSAIGPTSKETQYF
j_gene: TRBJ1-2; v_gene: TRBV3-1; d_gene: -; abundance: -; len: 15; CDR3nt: TGTGCCAGCAGCCCCAGGCCCCTGCAAGAGTATGGCTACACCTTC; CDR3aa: CASSPRPLQEYGYTF
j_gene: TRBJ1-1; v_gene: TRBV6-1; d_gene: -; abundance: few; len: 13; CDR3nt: TGTGCCAGCAGCCCCGACAGTCTCTGGGGAGCTTTCTTT; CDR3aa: CASSPDSLWGAFF
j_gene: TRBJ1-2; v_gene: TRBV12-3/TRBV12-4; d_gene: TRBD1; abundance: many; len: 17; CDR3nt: TGTGCCAGCAGTTTTCGGGTCGGGACAGTGGGTCTCTATGGCTACACCTTC; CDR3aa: CASSFRVGTVGLYGYTF
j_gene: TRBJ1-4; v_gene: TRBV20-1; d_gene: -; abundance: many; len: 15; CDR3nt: TGCAGTGCTAGAGCGAAACAGGGTTGGGATGAAAAACTGTTTTTT; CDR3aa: CSARAKQGWDEKLFF
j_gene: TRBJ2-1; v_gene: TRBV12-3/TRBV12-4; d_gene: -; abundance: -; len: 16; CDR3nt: TGTGCCAGCAGTTCAGGACAAAGGCGAAACACCAATGAGCAGTTCTTC; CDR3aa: CASSSGQRRNTNEQFF
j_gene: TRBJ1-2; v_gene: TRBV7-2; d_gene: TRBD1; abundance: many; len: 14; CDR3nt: TGTGCCAGCAGCAAGGACAGGGTGCGGGATGGCTACACCTTC; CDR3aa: CASSKDRVRDGYTF
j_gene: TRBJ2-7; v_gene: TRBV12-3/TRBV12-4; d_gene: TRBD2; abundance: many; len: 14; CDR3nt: TGTGCCAGCACCTCGGGCGGGGGCTCCTACGAGCAGTACTTC; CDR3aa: CASTSGGGSYEQYF
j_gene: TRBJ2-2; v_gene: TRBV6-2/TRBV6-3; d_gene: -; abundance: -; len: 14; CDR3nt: TGTGCCAGCAGTTACAGGTCGAACACCGGGGAGCTGTTTTTT; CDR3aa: CASSYRSNTGELFF
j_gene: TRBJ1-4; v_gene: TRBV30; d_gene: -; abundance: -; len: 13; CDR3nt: TGTGCCTGCGACAGCACAACTAATGAAAAACTGTTTTTT; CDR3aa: CACDSTTNEKLFF
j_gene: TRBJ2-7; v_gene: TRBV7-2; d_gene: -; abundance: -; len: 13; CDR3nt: TGTGCCAGCAGCAATCGGGCCTCCTACGAGCAGTACTTC; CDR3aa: CASSNRASYEQYF
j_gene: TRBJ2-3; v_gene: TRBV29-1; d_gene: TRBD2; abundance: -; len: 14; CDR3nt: TGCAGCGGTAGCGGGGGTCCTAGCACAGATACGCAGTATTTT; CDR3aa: CSGSGGPSTDTQYF
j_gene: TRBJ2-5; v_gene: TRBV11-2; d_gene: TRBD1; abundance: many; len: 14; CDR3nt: TGTGCCAGCAGCTGGGACAGGGTAGAAGAGACCCAGTACTTC; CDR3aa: CASSWDRVEETQYF
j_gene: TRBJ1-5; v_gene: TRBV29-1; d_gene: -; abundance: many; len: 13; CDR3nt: TGCAGCGTTGCGATCGGGGGGAATCAGCCCCAGCATTTT; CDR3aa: CSVAIGGNQPQHF
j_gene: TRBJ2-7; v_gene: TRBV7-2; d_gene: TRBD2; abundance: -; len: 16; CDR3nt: TGTGCCAGCAGCCAGATCCGGGCTAGCGGAAGATACGAGCAGTACTTC; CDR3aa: CASSQIRASGRYEQYF
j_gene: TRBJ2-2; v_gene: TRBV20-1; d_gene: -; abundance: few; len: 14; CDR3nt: TGCAGTGCCTGGGGGGCGGTGGACACCGGGGAGCTGTTTTTT; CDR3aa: CSAWGAVDTGELFF
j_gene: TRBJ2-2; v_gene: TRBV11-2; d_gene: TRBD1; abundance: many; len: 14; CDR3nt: TGTGCCAGGGGCGACAGGGAAGGAACCGGGGAGCTGTTTTTT; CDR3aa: CARGDREGTGELFF
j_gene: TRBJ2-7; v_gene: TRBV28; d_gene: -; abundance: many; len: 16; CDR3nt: TGTGCCAGCAGCCCTAGCCGTGGCAGGGAAGAGAACGAGCAGTACTTC; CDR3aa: CASSPSRGREENEQYF
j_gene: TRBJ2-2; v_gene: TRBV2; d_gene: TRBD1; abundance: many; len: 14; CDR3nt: TGTGCCACCGGGACAGGGTTGGGTACCGGGGAGCTGTTTTTT; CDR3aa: CATGTGLGTGELFF
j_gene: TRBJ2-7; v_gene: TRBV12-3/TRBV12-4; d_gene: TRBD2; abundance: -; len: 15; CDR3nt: TGTGCCAGCAGCCCCGGACTAGCGGGCCACTACGAGCAGTACTTC; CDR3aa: CASSPGLAGHYEQYF
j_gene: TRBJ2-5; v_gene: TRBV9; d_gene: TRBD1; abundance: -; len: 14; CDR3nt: TGTGCCAGCAGCGGGACAGGGTACCAAGAGACCCAGTACTTC; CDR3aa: CASSGTGYQETQYF
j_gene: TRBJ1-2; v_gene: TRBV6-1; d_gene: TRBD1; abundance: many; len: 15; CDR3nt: TGTGCCAGCAGTACTCCGGGACAGGGGACGTCGGGCTACACCTTC; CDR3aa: CASSTPGQGTSGYTF
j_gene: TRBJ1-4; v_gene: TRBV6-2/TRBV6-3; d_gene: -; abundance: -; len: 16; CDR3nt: TGTGCCAGCAGTTACTTCTTCTTTGCAACTAATGAAAAACTGTTTTTT; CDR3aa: CASSYFFFATNEKLFF
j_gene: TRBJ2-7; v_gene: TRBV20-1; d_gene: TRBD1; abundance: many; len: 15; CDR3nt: TGCAGTGCTAGAGATGGGGAGACAGGGTGGTTCGAGCAGTACTTC; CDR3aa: CSARDGETGWFEQYF
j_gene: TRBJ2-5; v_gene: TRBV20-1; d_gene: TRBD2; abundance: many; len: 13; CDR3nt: TGCAGTGCTCCGACTAGCGGGAGTGAGACCCAGTACTTC; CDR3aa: CSAPTSGSETQYF
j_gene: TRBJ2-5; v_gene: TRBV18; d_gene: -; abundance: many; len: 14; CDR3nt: TGTGCCAGCTCACCATCTCGGCATCAAGAGACCCAGTACTTC; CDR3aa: CASSPSRHQETQYF
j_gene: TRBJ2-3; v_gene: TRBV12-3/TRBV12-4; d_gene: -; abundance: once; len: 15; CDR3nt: TGTGCCAGCGGTATCTCAGGGAGGTTCACAGATACGCAGTATTTT; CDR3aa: CASGISGRFTDTQYF
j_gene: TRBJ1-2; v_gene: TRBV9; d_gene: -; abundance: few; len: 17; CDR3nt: TGTGCCAGCAGTGGGACATCAAGCCGGGAAGATTTGGGTGGCTACACCTTC; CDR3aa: CASSGTSSREDLGGYTF
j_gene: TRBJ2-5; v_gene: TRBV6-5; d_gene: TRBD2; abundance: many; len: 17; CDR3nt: TGTGCCAGCAGTTACTTACGGACTAGCGGGAAGGGAGAGACCCAGTACTTC; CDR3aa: CASSYLRTSGKGETQYF
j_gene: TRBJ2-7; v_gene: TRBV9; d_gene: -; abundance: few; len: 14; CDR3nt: TGTGCCAGCAGCCCTCGTCTCACTCCCTACGAGCAGTACTTC; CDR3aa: CASSPRLTPYEQYF